Listed below are T cell receptor beta chains from one sample, sequenced in a study of blood T cells in healthy people across ages. MiXCR was run by TCRdb on the 5' RACE reads, yielding one entry per CDR3 protein. The sample includes 1.5 million to 2 million distinct CDR3 sequences, 28% of them seen just once. Sequencing input: blood. The receptors originated from a woman aged 25 to 39 in good health. Each CDR3 is given with its conserved first and last residue. Each record gives: D gene, J gene, clone size, V gene, CDR3 protein, CDR3 DNA. D genes are given only for firm matches. The size entry is marked missing in some rows and otherwise reads once, few, many or a size class.

-,TRBJ1-6,many,TRBV4-1,CASSQDSGGSSPLHF,TGCGCCAGCAGCCAAGATAGCGGCGGGAGTTCACCCCTCCACTTT
-,TRBJ2-7,-,TRBV20-1,CSARIASGFWYEQYF,TGCAGTGCTAGAATTGCGTCAGGGTTTTGGTACGAGCAGTACTTC
-,TRBJ1-1,-,TRBV27,CAGSFLRVEGMNTEAFF,TGTGCCGGCAGTTTTCTTAGGGTCGAGGGGATGAACACTGAAGCTTTCTTT
-,TRBJ2-5,many,TRBV3-1,CASSRTPAQETQYF,TGTGCCAGCAGCCGAACCCCCGCGCAAGAGACCCAGTACTTC
TRBD1,TRBJ2-7,few,TRBV28,CASSYETGGWYEQYF,TGTGCCAGCAGTTATGAGACAGGGGGTTGGTACGAGCAGTACTTC
-,TRBJ2-5,few,TRBV18,CASTPGRQSQETQYF,TGTGCCAGCACGCCCGGACGACAGAGCCAAGAGACCCAGTACTTC
-,TRBJ2-3,-,TRBV7-2,CASSYPGLRTDTLYF,TGTGCCAGCAGCTATCCGGGACTGAGAACAGATACGCTGTATTTT
-,TRBJ2-6,many,TRBV29-1,CSAYTGTGANVLTF,TGCAGCGCGTATACAGGGACTGGGGCCAACGTCCTGACTTTC
-,TRBJ2-7,many,TRBV7-9,CASSLRESIDEQYF,TGTGCCAGCAGCTTACGGGAATCCATCGACGAGCAGTACTTC
TRBD1,TRBJ1-2,-,TRBV28,CASTYQTGRSGTYTF,TGTGCCAGCACCTACCAGACAGGGCGATCGGGGACGTACACCTTC
-,TRBJ1-2,few,TRBV6-1,CASREIPDNNYGYTF,TGTGCCAGCAGAGAAATACCGGACAACAACTATGGCTACACCTTC
TRBD2,TRBJ2-3,many,TRBV6-5,CASSSRSGGITDTQYF,TGTGCCAGCAGTTCTCGTAGCGGGGGGATCACAGATACGCAGTATTTT
TRBD1,TRBJ1-2,many,TRBV12-3/TRBV12-4,CASSSRQGAPGYTF,TGTGCCAGCAGTTCACGACAGGGGGCGCCGGGCTACACCTTC
-,TRBJ1-1,-,TRBV20-1,CSAKGPMNTEAFF,TGCAGTGCCAAAGGACCCATGAACACTGAAGCTTTCTTT
TRBD2,TRBJ2-1,-,TRBV5-1,CASSLSVAGGNEQFF,TGCGCCAGCAGCTTGTCGGTAGCGGGAGGGAATGAGCAGTTCTTC
TRBD1,TRBJ2-3,-,TRBV12-3/TRBV12-4,CASKGDSRTDTQYF,TGTGCCAGCAAAGGGGACAGTCGCACAGATACGCAGTATTTT
TRBD2,TRBJ2-1,-,TRBV7-2,CASSLARTSGSYNEQFF,TGTGCCAGCAGCTTAGCGAGGACTAGCGGGAGCTACAATGAGCAGTTCTTC
-,TRBJ2-3,few,TRBV2,CASSSGRTGDTQYF,TGTGCCAGCAGTTCAGGCCGCACGGGAGATACGCAGTATTTT
-,TRBJ1-1,-,TRBV29-1,CSVSRGLPEAFF,TGCAGCGTGAGTAGGGGGTTACCTGAAGCTTTCTTT
TRBD2,TRBJ2-1,-,TRBV20-1,CSAEPEKREGNEQFF,TGCAGTGCGGAGCCGGAAAAGCGGGAGGGAAATGAGCAGTTCTTC
TRBD1,TRBJ1-2,few,TRBV5-1,CASSLLPGQGSTYGYTF,TGCGCCAGCAGCTTATTGCCGGGACAGGGGTCGACCTATGGCTACACCTTC
TRBD2,TRBJ2-3,few,TRBV20-1,CSAWTSGITDTQYF,TGCAGTGCTTGGACTAGCGGAATCACAGATACGCAGTATTTT
TRBD1,TRBJ2-7,-,TRBV29-1,CSVRGQETYEQYF,TGCAGCGTTAGGGGACAGGAAACCTACGAGCAGTACTTC
-,TRBJ2-5,-,TRBV20-1,CSARDNRAGPIGTQYF,TGCAGTGCTAGAGATAATAGGGCAGGGCCGATAGGGACCCAGTACTTC
-,TRBJ2-3,few,TRBV12-3/TRBV12-4,CASSALSPGTDTQYF,TGTGCCAGCAGCGCCCTTAGCCCCGGGACAGATACGCAGTATTTT
-,TRBJ2-5,few,TRBV10-3,CATQEGEETQYF,TGTGCCACTCAAGAAGGGGAAGAGACCCAGTACTTC
-,TRBJ1-2,-,TRBV29-1,CSVGRQAQDGYTF,TGCAGCGTTGGACGGCAGGCTCAGGATGGCTACACCTTC
-,TRBJ2-7,few,TRBV28,CASNPRGPFEQYF,TGTGCCAGCAACCCCAGGGGCCCCTTTGAGCAGTACTTC
TRBD2,TRBJ2-3,-,TRBV7-3,CASSLSGGWTDTQYF,TGTGCCAGCAGCCTTAGCGGGGGGTGGACAGATACGCAGTATTTT
-,TRBJ1-1,many,TRBV7-9,CASSLWQGTNTEAFF,TGTGCCAGCAGCTTGTGGCAGGGGACAAACACTGAAGCTTTCTTT
-,TRBJ2-1,few,TRBV20-1,CSARAEPYNEQFF,TGCAGTGCTAGGGCGGAGCCTTACAATGAGCAGTTCTTC
-,TRBJ2-5,-,TRBV7-2,CASSLRLALETQYF,TGTGCCAGCAGCTTGCGTCTAGCGCTAGAGACCCAGTACTTC
-,TRBJ1-6,few,TRBV7-2,CASISVDSPLHF,TGTGCCAGCATCTCTGTTGATTCACCCCTCCACTTT
-,TRBJ2-5,few,TRBV10-2,CASTPLSRQETQYF,TGCGCCAGCACGCCGTTATCTCGCCAAGAGACCCAGTACTTC
TRBD1,TRBJ2-2,-,TRBV6-6,CASSYRPGQGASGELFF,TGTGCCAGCAGTTACCGGCCGGGACAGGGGGCCTCCGGGGAGCTGTTTTTT
-,TRBJ2-7,many,TRBV6-5,CASSPKRVGSYEQYF,TGTGCCAGCAGTCCTAAGAGGGTAGGGTCCTACGAGCAGTACTTC
TRBD2,TRBJ2-1,few,TRBV27,CASSSLELAGDGNEQFF,TGTGCCAGCAGTTCGTTGGAACTAGCGGGGGATGGGAATGAGCAGTTCTTC
-,TRBJ2-5,many,TRBV10-2,CASRAAGVGGETQYF,TGCGCCAGCAGAGCAGCGGGTGTGGGCGGGGAGACCCAGTACTTC
TRBD1,TRBJ1-1,few,TRBV7-2,CASSFQGAVVNTEAFF,TGTGCCAGCAGCTTCCAGGGGGCCGTGGTGAACACTGAAGCTTTCTTT
-,TRBJ2-7,-,TRBV2,CASSESPGTYEQYF,TGTGCCAGCAGTGAATCCCCGGGGACCTACGAGCAGTACTTC
TRBD1,TRBJ2-7,many,TRBV4-1,CASSQPYRGIYEQYF,TGCGCCAGCAGCCAACCCTACAGGGGGATTTACGAGCAGTACTTC
TRBD1,TRBJ1-4,few,TRBV4-3,CASSRDSNPTNEKLFF,TGCGCCAGCAGCCGGGACAGCAACCCAACTAATGAAAAACTGTTTTTT
-,TRBJ1-4,-,TRBV9,CASSSEMDRRIEKLFF,TGTGCCAGCAGCTCAGAGATGGACAGACGGATTGAAAAACTGTTTTTT
-,TRBJ1-2,few,TRBV7-2,CASSLAQSGNYGYTF,TGTGCCAGCAGCTTAGCACAATCGGGGAACTATGGCTACACCTTC
TRBD1,TRBJ1-5,-,TRBV6-6,CASSQEGARQPQHF,TGTGCCAGCAGTCAGGAGGGGGCTAGGCAGCCCCAGCATTTT
TRBD1,TRBJ2-1,few,TRBV9,CASSCGTGYYNEQFF,TGTGCCAGCAGTTGCGGGACAGGTTACTACAATGAGCAGTTCTTC
TRBD1,TRBJ2-7,-,TRBV14,CASSQAATGNVWNCEQYF,TGTGCCAGCAGCCAAGCAGCGACAGGGAATGTGTGGAACTGCGAGCAGTACTTC
-,TRBJ1-4,-,TRBV25-1,CASSDPRTVNEKLFF,TGTGCCAGCAGTGATCCCCGGACAGTTAATGAAAAACTGTTTTTT